Presented here are 23 T cell receptor beta chains from one specimen sequenced in a study of CD8+ T cells in alopecia areata. In each case, RNA was isolated and then reverse transcribed into cDNA as the sequencing template. Sequenced by immunoSEQ multiplex PCR; TCRdb stores in-frame clones only, minus some. The data hold some 150,000 clones, with less than 65% observed a single time. The specimen sequenced was CD8+ T cells sorted from blood. The source of these receptors is a human donor in good health.

The chain has TRBV7-9 and TRBJ1-4, with no clear D. Deletions cut 1 base from V and 10 bases from J, with 7 bases between. CDR3 length: 12 amino acids. From germline, CDR1 is SEHNR and CDR2 FQNEAQ (reference sequence). The CDR3 protein is CASSLDDGKLFF. CDR3 bases: TGTGCCAGCAGCTTAGACGACGGAAAACTGTTTTTT.

This clone was picked up one time. The chain links TRBV20-1 to TRBJ1-2; TRBD1 agrees at 9 bases. The V gene's germline CDR1 is DFQATT and CDR2 SNEGSKA (reference sequence). The J segment lost 10 bases and the V segment lost 6 bases, leaving 6 bases of the junction unmatched. The CDR3 covers 11 residues. The CDR3 sequence is CSAEGQGDYTF. The CDR3 DNA reads TGCAGTGCGGAGGGACAGGGCGACTACACCTTC.

The rearrangement links TRBV30 to TRBJ1-1; weak D call: TRBD1 (6 bases). V lost 3 bases, J lost 6 bases, and 14 bases lay in between. From germline, CDR1 is GTSNPN and CDR2 SVGIG (reference sequence). The CDR3 contains 13 residues. The CDR3 here is CAWRSTGTPEAFF. Written as DNA, the CDR3 is TGTGCCTGGAGGTCAACAGGGACCCCTGAAGCTTTCTTT.

The chain employs TRBV6-1 and TRBJ2-1, with D possibly being TRBD2 (6 bases). Germline CDR1 MNHNS, CDR2 SASEGT. This CDR3 spans 16 amino acids. The germline V and J ends were trimmed by 4 bases and 0 bases, with 13 bases remaining between them. The chain's CDR3 is CASSAGSSASYNEQFF. CDR3 bases: TGTGCCAGCAGTGCGGGATCTAGCGCCTCCTACAATGAGCAGTTCTTC.

This clone occurred a few times. The chain couples TRBV6-6 to TRBJ2-7, with TRBD1 as a possible D gene (5 bases). V was shortened by 8 bases and J by 7 bases, with 12 bases between the two germline ends. The CDR3 consists of 11 residues. The germline V gene encodes CDR1 MNHNY and CDR2 SVGAGI (reference sequence). The CDR3 coding sequence is TGTGCCAGCGGGGCGGATCCGGAGCAGTACTTC. It encodes CASGADPEQYF.

The chain is built from TRBV4-1 and TRBJ2-5; D remains ambiguous. The CDR3 has 15 amino acids. Germline V gene sequence: CDR1 MGHRA, CDR2 YSYEKL. Trimming removed 0 bases at V and 0 bases at J, with 8 bases between. CDR3 sequence reads: CASSQDDPYQETQYF. DNA for the CDR3: TGCGCCAGCAGCCAAGATGACCCGTACCAAGAGACCCAGTACTTC.

This clone was seen more than once but under ten times. This chain connects TRBV11-2 to TRBJ2-3; 7 bases match TRBD2. The CDR3 extends over 16 amino acids. Trimming cost V 3 bases and J 2 bases; bases outside gene matches: 8. Germline values: CDR1 SGHAT, CDR2 FQNNGV. CDR3: CASSFERDSPTDTQYF. The CDR3 DNA reads as TGTGCCAGCAGCTTCGAGCGGGATTCTCCCACAGATACGCAGTATTTT.

The chain is built from TRBV2 and TRBJ2-5, with a possible D match to TRBD2 (5 bases). The V end lost 8 bases, the J end lost 3 bases, and 10 bases lay between the germline ends. The CDR3 totals 12 residues. Germline V gene sequence: CDR1 SNHLY, CDR2 FYNNEI. CDR3 protein: CASQRREETQYF. The DNA for the CDR3 is TGTGCCAGCCAAAGGCGGGAAGAGACCCAGTACTTC. The full variable domain, with the rest looked up from reference TRBV2 and TRBJ2-5, is EPEVTQTPSHQVTQMGQEVILRCVPISNHLYFYWYRQILGQKVEFLVSFYNNEISEKSEIFDDQFSVERPDGSNFTLKIRSTKLEDSAMYFCASQRREETQYFGPGTRLLVL.

The CDR3: CASSQAASGGSYNEQFF. As DNA, the CDR3 is TGCGCCAGCAGCCAAGCCGCCTCGGGAGGGTCCTACAATGAGCAGTTCTTC. The chain has TRBV4-1 and TRBJ2-1; 8 bases align to TRBD2. V gave up 1 base and J gave up 1 base; unmatched junction bases: 6. The CDR3 sequence is 17 residues long. CDR1 is MGHRA and CDR2 is YSYEKL in the germline V gene.

This chain joins TRBV10-3 and TRBJ2-1; the match to TRBD2 covers 12 bases. CDR3 size: 21 residues. The junction had 15 bases not matched to a gene; V was cut back by 3 bases and J by 0 bases. Looked up from germline, CDR1 is ENHRY and CDR2 is SYGVKD. The CDR3 protein is CAISDKRSSSGRALSYNEQFF. Here the CDR3 DNA reads TGTGCCATCAGTGATAAAAGGTCGTCTAGCGGGAGGGCCCTCTCCTACAATGAGCAGTTCTTC.

The gene calls are TRBV13 and TRBJ2-1, with a possible D match to TRBD2 (6 bases). V was shortened by 5 bases and J by 8 bases, with 13 bases between the two germline ends. The germline V gene encodes CDR1 PRHDT and CDR2 FYEKMQ (reference sequence). This CDR3 spans 13 amino acids. CDR3 loop: CASSKRLVDEQFF. CDR3 nucleotide sequence: TGTGCCAGCAGCAAGAGACTAGTGGATGAGCAGTTCTTC. Combining the CDR3 with reference TRBV13 and TRBJ2-1 gives the whole variable domain AAGVIQSPRHLIKEKRETATLKCYPIPRHDTVYWYQQGPGQDPQFLISFYEKMQSDKGSIPDRFSAQQFSDYHSELNMSSLELGDSALYFCASSKRLVDEQFFGPGTRLTVL.

There are a few counts of this clone. This chain connects TRBV28 to TRBJ2-7; D remains unclear. Germline V lookup: CDR1 MDHEN, CDR2 SYDVKM. Trimming took off 2 bases at V and 3 bases at J, with 8 bases between the two ends. CDR3 length: 13 amino acids. CDR3 nucleotides: TGTGCCAGCAGTTTAAGCGCCAACTACGAGCAGTACTTC. Amino acids: CASSLSANYEQYF.

In regard to this clone: The sample contains more than one DNA sequence encoding this CDR3. The genes are TRBV29-1 and TRBJ2-7; D tentatively reads TRBD1 or TRBD2 (5 bases each). CDR1 and CDR2 from the germline V gene are SQVTM and ANQGSEA. V was cut by 7 bases and J by 0 bases, with 13 bases left in between. This CDR3 is built from 13 residues. The CDR3 spells CSAGTGTSYEQYF. The CDR3 region has the DNA TGCAGCGCCGGAACCGGGACCTCCTACGAGCAGTACTTC.

The chain employs TRBV7-9 and TRBJ2-3; D is perhaps TRBD1 (5 bases). The V and J ends lost 7 bases and 4 bases respectively, with 9 bases between them. CDR1 is SEHNR and CDR2 is FQNEAQ in the germline V gene (reference sequence). The CDR3 totals 12 residues. CDR3 DNA: TGTGCCAGCACCGCAGGGCCAGATACGCAGTATTTT. Its translation is CASTAGPDTQYF.

At least ten counts were recorded for this clone. The V call is TRBV15, the J call TRBJ1-1; 7 nucleotides line up with TRBD1. The CDR3 has 15 residues. CDR1 and CDR2 from the germline V gene are LNHNV and YYDKDF (reference sequence). The V and J ends lost 3 bases and 0 bases, in that order; junction bases with no gene match: 4. CDR3 residues: CATSSHRGMNTEAFF. CDR3 coding DNA: TGTGCCACCAGCAGCCACAGGGGTATGAACACTGAAGCTTTCTTT.

The rearrangement uses TRBV6-6 and TRBJ1-2, with 9 bases identical to TRBD1. CDR1 and CDR2 (germline): MNHNY, SVGAGI (reference sequence). J lost 8 bases, V lost 6 bases, and 10 bases had no gene match. This CDR3 comprises 14 residues. The CDR3: CASRSPGTGNGYTF. The CDR3 bases are TGTGCCAGCAGGAGTCCCGGGACAGGGAACGGCTACACCTTC.

This clone was counted between two and nine times. The chain recombines TRBV28 with TRBJ2-5; D might be TRBD1 (6 bases). This CDR3 region has 16 residues. Germline V gene sequence: CDR1 MDHEN, CDR2 SYDVKM. The ends were cut back, 5 bases at V and 0 bases at J, with 16 bases in the middle. The CDR3 DNA follows: TGTGCCAGCAGTCTTAATCAGGGGTCCTACCAAGAGACCCAGTACTTC. Encoded protein: CASSLNQGSYQETQYF.

This chain links TRBV7-2 with TRBJ1-5, with a weak D call TRBD1 (6 bases). This CDR3 comprises 16 residues. From germline, CDR1 is SGHTA and CDR2 FQGNSA. V was shortened by 5 bases and J by 4 bases, with 18 bases between the two germline ends. CDR3: CASSPTTGFRNQPQHF. The DNA for the CDR3 is TGTGCCAGCAGCCCCACCACAGGGTTCAGAAATCAGCCCCAGCATTTT.

In its sample, this clone was seen a few times. The V call is TRBV28, the J call TRBJ2-7, with D maybe TRBD1 (6 bases). Germline assignment: CDR1 MDHEN and CDR2 SYDVKM. With 3 bases removed from V and 3 bases from J, the gap between germline ends came to 12 bases. CDR3 length equals 14 residues. The CDR3 protein is CASSFAPQGYEQYF. CDR3 sequence (DNA): TGTGCCAGCAGTTTTGCACCACAGGGCTACGAGCAGTACTTC.

This clone was observed once. The chain couples TRBV4-1 to TRBJ2-7; 7 nucleotides align to TRBD2. V dropped 3 bases and J dropped 1; count of bases not matched to a gene: 6. Germline lookup yields CDR1 MGHRA and CDR2 YSYEKL. The CDR3 runs to 15 residues. CDR3 sequence: CASSQSGKGSYEQYF. The CDR3 nucleotides are TGCGCCAGCAGCCAGAGCGGGAAGGGTTCCTACGAGCAGTACTTC.

The chain couples TRBV4-1 to TRBJ2-7; no reliable D call. With 3 bases removed from V and 3 bases from J, the gap between germline ends came to 12 bases. The length of the CDR3 is 14 residues. Germline loops: CDR1 MGHRA, CDR2 YSYEKL. The DNA for the CDR3 is TGCGCCAGCAGCCACCTCGCCGGTATCTACGAGCAGTACTTC. It specifies CASSHLAGIYEQYF.

The V call is TRBV18, the J call TRBJ1-5; tentatively, D is TRBD1 (6 bases). CDR1 KGHSH and CDR2 LQKENI come from the germline V gene. Trimming removed 5 bases at V and 0 bases at J, with 20 bases between. This CDR3 comprises 18 residues. As DNA, the CDR3 is TGTGCCAGCTCAGCTAGACAGGTCGGGGGTTATAGCAATCAGCCCCAGCATTTT. Protein: CASSARQVGGYSNQPQHF. The whole variable domain, remainder taken from reference TRBV18 and TRBJ1-5, is NAGVMQNPRHLVRRRGQEARLRCSPMKGHSHVYWYRQLPEEGLKFMVYLQKENIIDESGMPKERFSAEFPKEGPSILRIQQVVRGDSAAYFCASSARQVGGYSNQPQHFGDGTRLSIL.

The CDR3 bases are TGTGCCTGGATTCCTATACCCAGGGGCTCCTACAATGAGCAGTTCTTC. Protein product: CAWIPIPRGSYNEQFF. The chain is built from TRBV30 and TRBJ2-1; D is perhaps TRBD1 (6 bases). CDR1 is GTSNPN, CDR2 SVGIG, per germline (reference sequence). CDR3 length equals 16 residues. V was cut by 4 bases and J by 0 bases, with 16 bases left in between.